The clone carrying this TCR beta chain has just one count. The antigen is undetermined. This specimen belongs to a study of CD4 T cells in relation to SARS-CoV-2 and coronaviruses. About the study: Convalescent patients had median age roughly 37 years, range roughly 21 to 75. Shared crossreactive spike epitopes were mapped to their HLA restriction. Notes on the study in general: In about 65% of donors, memory CD4+ clonotypes crossrecognized SARS-CoV-2 and at least one common cold coronavirus spike.

Using immunoSEQ multiplex PCR, the repertoire was profiled, and TCRdb retains in-frame clones only, with some absent. The table records 37,000 or so clones, approximately 85% of them present only once. Germline V lookup: CDR1 MNHEY, CDR2 SVGAGI. CDR3 size: 16 residues. J lost 3 bases, V lost 6 bases, and 13 bases had no gene match. The V and J genes are TRBV6-5 and TRBJ2-7; 8 bases align to TRBD1. Source material: memory CD4+ T cells from PBMCs. This TCR derives from an adult with COVID-19. CDR3 nucleotide sequence: TGTGCCAGCAGGTACAAAGGGACAGGACAAAACTACGAGCAGTACTTC. Protein sequence: CASRYKGTGQNYEQYF.